What follows are 15 T cell receptor beta chains derived from one specimen sequenced in a study of blood T cells in healthy people across ages (dated by TCRdb to 2015 to 2017). Libraries were built with 5' RACE. Reads for this sample came from an Illumina HiSeq 2500. The second PCR ran for about 6 to 12 cycles and used a J-beta primer mix along with a sample-barcoded 5' primer. TCRdb reprocessed the public reads (quality trimming at Q25 with fastp, clone calling with MiXCR) and kept in-frame beta chains. All rows with the same CDR3 protein become a single entry with the most common DNA and genes. The sample includes under 1 million distinct CDR3 sequences, with under 55% observed a single time. Around 21% of the sample belongs to the ten largest clones. The material sequenced was blood. The source of these receptors is a man in his sixties in good health.

In its sample, this clonotype was seen a few times. With a much larger clone just one base away, this may be a read error. J is TRBJ2-5 and V is TRBV28, with unresolved D. This CDR3 is built from 13 residues. The ends were cut back, 6 bases at V and 5 bases at J, with 13 bases in the middle. The germline CDR1 and CDR2 sequences are MDHEN and SYDVKM. CDR3 sequence (DNA): TGTGCCAGCAGAGGTGGAAAAGTGGAGACCCAGTACTTC. Amino acid sequence: CASRGGKVETQYF.

The chain combines TRBV6-2 or TRBV6-3 with TRBJ2-7; TRBD2 agrees at 8 bases. The germline V gene encodes CDR1 MNHEY and CDR2 SVGEGT. CDR3 size: 16 residues. The junction had 13 bases not matched to a gene; V was cut back by 7 bases and J by 2 bases. CDR3 nucleotides: TGTGCCAGCAACGACGGGCTAGCGGGTCCCACCTACGAGCAGTACTTC. It specifies CASNDGLAGPTYEQYF.

This clonotype has only a few counts. The chain links TRBV5-1 to TRBJ2-1; 8 positions match TRBD2. J was trimmed by 6 bases and V by 4 bases; bases with no gene match: 9. Germline V lookup: CDR1 SGHRS, CDR2 YFSETQ. There are 15 residues in the CDR3. The CDR3 reads CASSPAGTRSNEQFF. CDR3 nucleotide sequence: TGCGCCAGCAGCCCGGCCGGGACTAGGTCCAATGAGCAGTTCTTC. Together with reference TRBV5-1 and TRBJ2-1, the CDR3 gives the full variable domain: KAGVTQTPRYLIKTRGQQVTLSCSPISGHRSVSWYQQTPGQGLQFLFEYFSETQRNKGNFPGRFSGRQFSNSRSEMNVSTLELGDSALYLCASSPAGTRSNEQFFGPGTRLTVL.

This sequence joins TRBV28 and TRBJ2-3, with a weak D call TRBD1 (5 bases). Germline V lookup: CDR1 MDHEN, CDR2 SYDVKM. CDR3 size: 16 residues. Trimming cost V 7 bases and J 0 bases, with 17 bases left between them. CDR3 amino acids: CASNLKGPASTDTQYF. CDR3 sequence (DNA): TGTGCCAGCAACCTAAAGGGGCCGGCGAGCACAGATACGCAGTATTTT.

CDR3 DNA: TGTGCCAGCAGCACACACGGCGAGCAGTACTTC. It codes for CASSTHGEQYF. This rearrangement joins TRBV3-1 to TRBJ2-7; D not certain. Germline loops: CDR1 LGHDT, CDR2 YNNKEL (reference sequence). The CDR3 contains 11 residues. V lost 5 bases and J lost 6, with 8 bases in between.

This chain links TRBV7-2 with TRBJ2-4; D not resolved. Between the trimmed V and J ends, which lost 5 bases and 8 bases, there was a span of 22 bases. CDR1 is SGHTA and CDR2 is FQGNSA in the germline V gene. There are 16 residues in the CDR3. CDR3 sequence: CASSLSARRLSHIQYF. The CDR3 nucleotides are TGTGCCAGCAGCCTCTCCGCTAGGCGCCTTTCCCACATTCAGTACTTC.

The chain recombines TRBV9 with TRBJ1-2, with a tentative D call TRBD1 (5 bases). The CDR3 sequence is 14 residues long. Per the germline V gene, CDR1 is SGDLS and CDR2 is YYNGEE. Trimming left V 8 bases short and J 5 bases short, with 19 bases between. The CDR3 is CASNLGHQWYGYTF. In DNA, the CDR3 is TGTGCCAGTAACCTAGGACACCAATGGTATGGCTACACCTTC.

V usage is TRBV5-6 and J usage is TRBJ1-1; no clear D gene. This CDR3 is built from 14 residues. Germline-derived CDR1 and CDR2 are SGHDT and YYEEEE. V was trimmed by 4 bases and J by 0 bases, leaving 10 bases between them. The CDR3 nucleotides read TGTGCCAGCAGCGTCGGCCTTATGAACACTGAAGCTTTCTTT. This encodes CASSVGLMNTEAFF.

The rearrangement links TRBV7-9 to TRBJ2-5, with 8 positions matching TRBD1. Per germline, CDR1 SEHNR and CDR2 FQNEAQ (reference sequence). CDR3 size: 13 residues. V shed 5 bases and J 4 bases; nucleotides not matched to a gene: 3. The CDR3 nucleotides are TGTGCCAGCAGCACGGACAGGGCAGAGACCCAGTACTTC. Protein sequence: CASSTDRAETQYF.

The chain employs TRBV20-1 and TRBJ1-6, with D maybe TRBD1 (5 bases). CDR3 length: 17 residues. From germline, CDR1 is DFQATT and CDR2 SNEGSKA (reference sequence). Trimming took 3 bases from V and 6 from J, leaving 21 bases between them. CDR3 amino acids: CSASVVGGVTFNSPLHF. The DNA for the CDR3 is TGCAGTGCTAGTGTTGTCGGGGGTGTTACCTTTAATTCACCCCTCCACTTT.

The chain's CDR3 is CASSYSDRGGNEQFF. The DNA for the CDR3 is TGTGCCAGCAGTTACAGCGACAGGGGTGGCAATGAGCAGTTCTTC. The V and J genes are TRBV6-6 and TRBJ2-1, with 8 nucleotides matching TRBD1. This CDR3 contains 15 residues. Germline V CDR1 and CDR2: MNHNY, SVGAGI (reference sequence). Trimming took 2 bases from V and 6 from J; bases not matched to a gene: 6.

The rearrangement links TRBV5-6 to TRBJ1-2; weak D call: TRBD1 (6 bases). CDR3 length equals 13 residues. Germline CDR1 SGHDT, CDR2 YYEEEE. V lost 1 base and J lost 8, with 12 bases in between. The DNA for the CDR3 is TGTGCCAGCAGCTTGAGGCAGGGGAAAGGCTACACCTTC. This sequence encodes CASSLRQGKGYTF.

This clonotype was counted at least ten times. The V gene is TRBV10-2, the J gene TRBJ2-5; a weak D match, TRBD2 (6 bases). CDR3 length: 12 amino acids. In germline, CDR1 is WSHSY, CDR2 SAAADI. The V end lost 2 bases, the J end lost 6 bases, and 7 bases lay between the germline ends. CDR3 nucleotides: TGCGCCAGCAGTGAGGGAGGGCAGACCCAGTACTTC. Translating it yields CASSEGGQTQYF.

The DNA of the CDR3 is TGTGCCAGCAGTACCTGGACTAGCGGGGCAGATACGCAGTATTTT. Amino acids: CASSTWTSGADTQYF. The chain recombines TRBV12-3 or TRBV12-4 with TRBJ2-3, with 12 bases fitting TRBD2. The CDR3 contains 15 residues. V shed 5 bases, J shed 4 bases, and the junction held 4 bases outside the gene matches.

The rearrangement links TRBV5-1 to TRBJ1-5; 9 bases match TRBD1. After removal of 4 bases from V and 0 bases from J, the junction contained 14 bases not matched to a gene. Germline CDR1 SGHRS, CDR2 YFSETQ. The CDR3 spans 19 residues. The CDR3 DNA reads TGCGCCAGCAGCCTACCCGGGACAGGGCCCGATTATAGCAATCAGCCCCAGCATTTT. Translation gives CASSLPGTGPDYSNQPQHF.